The next 31 T cell receptor beta chains were all read from a single sample in a study of monozygotic twins with inflammatory bowel disease. From its re-call of the 5' RACE reads, TCRdb lists each CDR3 protein once, without DNA. The sample table includes some 400,000 distinct CDR3 sequences. The specimen sequenced was blood. These receptors all stem from a human donor with ulcerative colitis or Crohn's disease, or a healthy co-twin of an affected twin (not recorded which).

This rearrangement joins TRBV11-1 to TRBJ2-3; as DNA is missing, the TRBD2 call by TCRdb cannot be tested. The CDR3 contains 16 residues. The germline CDR1 and CDR2 sequences are SGHAT and FQDESV (reference sequence). The CDR3 protein is CASSTGLAGAEDTQYF.

The chain recombines TRBV27 with TRBJ2-3; TCRdb lists TRBD1, though no DNA is available to test this call. Germline CDR1 MNHEY, CDR2 SMNVEV (reference sequence). The CDR3 totals 16 residues. The CDR3 region is CASRRRRDRSTDTQYF.

The rearrangement links TRBV5-4 to TRBJ2-3; TCRdb's D call of TRBD2 is untestable without DNA. Germline CDR1 reads SGHNT; CDR2 reads YYREEE (reference sequence). The CDR3 spans 14 residues. CDR3 sequence reads: CASARREFTDTQYF.

V and J are TRBV7-3 and TRBJ2-7; there is no DNA to check the TCRdb D call of TRBD2. This CDR3 has 13 residues. Germline values: CDR1 SGHTA, CDR2 FQGTGA. The CDR3 reads CASSLTGLGEQYF.

The CDR3 reads CASSYFGGSYEQYF. The chain carries TRBV6-5 and TRBJ2-7; TCRdb outputs TRBD1, but without DNA this stays unchecked. The CDR3 sequence is 14 residues long. Germline CDR1 reads MNHEY; CDR2 reads SVGAGI.

The chain employs TRBV20-1 and TRBJ1-5; TCRdb designates TRBD1, a call that cannot be tested without DNA. CDR3 size: 13 residues. The germline V gene encodes CDR1 DFQATT and CDR2 SNEGSKA (reference sequence). This chain's CDR3 is CSARDARNQPQHF.

The V gene is TRBV27, the J gene TRBJ2-3; there is no DNA to check the TCRdb D call of TRBD1. Germline V gives CDR1 MNHEY, CDR2 SMNVEV (reference sequence). The CDR3 spans 15 residues. CDR3 sequence reads: CASSSLGGRSDTQYF.

This chain joins TRBV7-9 and TRBJ2-2. From germline, CDR1 is SEHNR and CDR2 FQNEAQ (reference sequence). The CDR3 runs to 15 residues. CDR3 sequence reads: CASSSRDRDTGELFF.

V usage is TRBV20-1 and J usage is TRBJ2-1; without DNA, the TCRdb call of TRBD1 cannot be checked. Per the germline V gene, CDR1 is DFQATT and CDR2 is SNEGSKA (reference sequence). CDR3 length equals 16 residues. CDR3 region: CSARDGGGGGNNEQFF.

The rearrangement uses TRBV7-8 and TRBJ2-2; absent DNA, TCRdb's TRBD1 call cannot be checked. Germline CDR1 SGHVS, CDR2 FQNEAQ. CDR3 length: 18 residues. CDR3: CASSLALDRALEAGELFF.

J is TRBJ2-7 and V is TRBV28. In germline, CDR1 is MDHEN, CDR2 SYDVKM. This CDR3 spans 12 amino acids. CDR3 loop: CASRAQVYEQYF. Full variable domain (rest looked up from reference TRBV28 and TRBJ2-7): DVKVTQSSRYLVKRTGEKVFLECVQDMDHENMFWYRQDPGLGLRLIYFSYDVKMKEKGDIPEGYSVSREKKERFSLILESASTNQTSMYLCASRAQVYEQYFGPGTRLTVT.

The V gene is TRBV18, the J gene TRBJ2-2. Germline V gene sequence: CDR1 KGHSH, CDR2 LQKENI. The CDR3 totals 17 residues. The CDR3 sequence is CASSPLMTVLNTGELFF.

The chain recombines TRBV24-1 with TRBJ2-2; without DNA, the TCRdb call of TRBD1 cannot be checked. The CDR3 length is 15 residues. CDR1 and CDR2 from the germline V gene are KGHDR and SFDVKD. CDR3 amino acids: CAVSEGHRNTGELFF.

This chain connects TRBV20-1 to TRBJ2-1; TCRdb proposes TRBD2, but this gene call is untestable without DNA. CDR1 DFQATT and CDR2 SNEGSKA come from the germline V gene (reference sequence). The CDR3 runs to 16 residues. The CDR3 here is CSVGRTGSSSNNEQFF.

The V and J genes are TRBV29-1 and TRBJ2-1; TCRdb selects TRBD1, and the lack of DNA leaves this call unchecked. Per germline, CDR1 SQVTM and CDR2 ANQGSEA. The CDR3 has 13 residues. CDR3 residues: CSVDLLGGYEQFF.

The V call is TRBV18, the J call TRBJ2-5. Germline loops: CDR1 KGHSH, CDR2 LQKENI. The length of the CDR3 is 13 residues. The CDR3 here is CASSIYSQETQYF.

The chain carries TRBV12-3 or TRBV12-4 and TRBJ2-2; TCRdb picks TRBD1, but there is no DNA to check that call. The CDR3 has 12 residues. This CDR3 is CAGYRDSGELFF.

The rearrangement joins TRBV24-1 to TRBJ2-1; TCRdb indicates TRBD2, and absent DNA this call remains unverified. The germline V gene encodes CDR1 KGHDR and CDR2 SFDVKD. This CDR3 region has 15 residues. CDR3 loop: CATSDFPDFTPIQFF.

The chain combines TRBV11-2 with TRBJ2-1. Germline values: CDR1 SGHAT, CDR2 FQNNGV. The CDR3 consists of 12 residues. The CDR3 protein is CASSTHFGEQFF.

This chain uses TRBV5-6 with TRBJ1-1. Germline CDR1 and CDR2: SGHDT and YYEEEE. This CDR3 spans 14 amino acids. CDR3: CASSTPGRDTEAFF.

The rearrangement links TRBV20-1 to TRBJ2-5; lacking DNA, the TRBD2 call made by TCRdb goes unchecked. There are 15 residues in the CDR3. Germline values: CDR1 DFQATT, CDR2 SNEGSKA (reference sequence). The CDR3 sequence is CSAPRSTSHQETQYF.

The rearrangement uses TRBV6-5 and TRBJ1-4. Germline-derived CDR1 and CDR2 are MNHEY and SVGAGI. The CDR3 has 15 amino acids. The CDR3 loop reads CASSSSTESWEKLFF.

The rearrangement joins TRBV7-2 to TRBJ2-5; with no DNA, the TCRdb D assignment of TRBD2 cannot be verified. The CDR3 spans 14 residues. Germline CDR1 and CDR2: SGHTA and FQGNSA. This CDR3 reads CASSYLAGGETQYF.

The J gene is TRBJ2-7, the V gene TRBV28; the TCRdb D gene call, TRBD1, has no DNA to confirm it. Looked up from germline, CDR1 is MDHEN and CDR2 is SYDVKM. CDR3 length: 16 residues. Here the CDR3 reads CASSLDSGTNFYEQYF.

The chain recombines TRBV28 with TRBJ1-2; checking the TCRdb D call of TRBD1 is not possible without DNA. Germline CDR1 MDHEN, CDR2 SYDVKM. CDR3 size: 13 residues. CDR3 sequence reads: CASSSGPLDGYTF.

This CDR3 is CAISESTAWTGWVNTEAFF. The V gene is TRBV10-3, the J gene TRBJ1-1; as DNA is missing, the TRBD1 call by TCRdb cannot be tested. In germline, CDR1 is ENHRY, CDR2 SYGVKD. The CDR3 is 19 residues long.

This sequence joins TRBV25-1 and TRBJ1-1. The germline CDR1 and CDR2 sequences are MGHDK and SYGVNS. The CDR3 sequence is 15 residues long. CDR3 region: CASSEIGKENTEAFF. Combining the CDR3 with reference TRBV25-1 and TRBJ1-1 gives the whole variable domain EADIYQTPRYLVIGTGKKITLECSQTMGHDKMYWYQQDPGMELHLIHYSYGVNSTEKGDLSSESTVSRIRTEHFPLTLESARPSHTSQYLCASSEIGKENTEAFFGQGTRLTVV.

This CDR3 is CAWTRGPITDNEQFF. The chain uses TRBV30 and TRBJ2-1; absent DNA, TCRdb's TRBD1 call cannot be checked. CDR3 size: 15 residues. Germline V CDR1 and CDR2: GTSNPN, SVGIG (reference sequence).

J is TRBJ2-1 and V is TRBV6-5; checking the TCRdb D call of TRBD2 is not possible without DNA. This CDR3 region has 15 residues. Germline V CDR1 and CDR2: MNHEY, SVGAGI. The CDR3: CASSYGGTRGGEQFF.

The chain is built from TRBV25-1 and TRBJ2-1; TCRdb selects TRBD2, and the lack of DNA leaves this call unchecked. The germline V gene encodes CDR1 MGHDK and CDR2 SYGVNS. CDR3 length: 16 residues. CDR3 loop: CASSSTGTTINNEQFF.

The chain has TRBV7-3 and TRBJ2-2. CDR3 size: 12 residues. The V gene's germline CDR1 is SGHTA and CDR2 FQGTGA. This CDR3 is CASSYSQGELFF.